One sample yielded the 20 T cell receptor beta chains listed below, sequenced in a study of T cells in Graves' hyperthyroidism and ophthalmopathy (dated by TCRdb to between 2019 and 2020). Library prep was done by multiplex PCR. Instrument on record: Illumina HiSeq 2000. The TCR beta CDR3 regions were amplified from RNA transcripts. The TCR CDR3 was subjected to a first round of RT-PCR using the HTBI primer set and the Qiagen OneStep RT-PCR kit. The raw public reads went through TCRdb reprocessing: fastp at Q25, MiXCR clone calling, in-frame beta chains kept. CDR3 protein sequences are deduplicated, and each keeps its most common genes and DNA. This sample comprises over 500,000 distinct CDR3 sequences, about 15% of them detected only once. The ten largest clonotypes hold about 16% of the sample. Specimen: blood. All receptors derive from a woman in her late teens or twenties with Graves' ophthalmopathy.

The CDR3 bases are TGTGCCAGCAGTGAACATTCCTTTGGCTACACCTTC. Protein product: CASSEHSFGYTF. The gene calls are TRBV6-1 and TRBJ1-2, with D hard to call. Per the germline V gene, CDR1 is MNHNS and CDR2 is SASEGT. Trimming cost V 2 bases and J 7 bases, with 8 bases left between them. The CDR3 contains 12 residues.

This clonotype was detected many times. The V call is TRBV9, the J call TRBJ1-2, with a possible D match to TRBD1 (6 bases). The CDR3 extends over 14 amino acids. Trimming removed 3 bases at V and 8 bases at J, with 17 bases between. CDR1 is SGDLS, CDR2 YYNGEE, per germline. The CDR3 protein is CASSGLRGQKGYTF. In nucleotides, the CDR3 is TGTGCCAGCAGCGGCCTCAGGGGACAAAAAGGCTACACCTTC.

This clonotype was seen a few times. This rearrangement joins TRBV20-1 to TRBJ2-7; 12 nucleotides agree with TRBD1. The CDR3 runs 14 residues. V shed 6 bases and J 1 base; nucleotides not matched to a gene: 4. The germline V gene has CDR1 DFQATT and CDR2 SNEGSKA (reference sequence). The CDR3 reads CSARDRGLSYEQYF. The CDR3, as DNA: TGCAGTGCAAGGGACAGGGGGCTTTCCTACGAGCAGTACTTC.

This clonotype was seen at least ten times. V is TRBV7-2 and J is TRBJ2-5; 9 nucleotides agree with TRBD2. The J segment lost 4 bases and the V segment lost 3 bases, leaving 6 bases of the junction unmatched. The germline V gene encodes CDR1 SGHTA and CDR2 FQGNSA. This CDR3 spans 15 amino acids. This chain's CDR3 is CASSFNAGGGETQYF. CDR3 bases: TGTGCCAGCAGCTTTAACGCGGGGGGGGGAGAGACCCAGTACTTC.

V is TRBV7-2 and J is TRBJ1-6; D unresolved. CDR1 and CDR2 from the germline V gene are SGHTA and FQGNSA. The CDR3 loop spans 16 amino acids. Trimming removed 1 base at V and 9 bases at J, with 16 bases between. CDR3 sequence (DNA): TGTGCCAGCAGCTTAGGGGCTCCGGTCCTGGGTTCACCCCTCCACTTT. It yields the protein CASSLGAPVLGSPLHF.

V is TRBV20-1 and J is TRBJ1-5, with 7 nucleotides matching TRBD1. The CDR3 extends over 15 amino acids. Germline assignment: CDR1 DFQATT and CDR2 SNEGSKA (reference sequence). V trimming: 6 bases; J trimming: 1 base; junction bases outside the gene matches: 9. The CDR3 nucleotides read TGCAGTGCAACCAGGGGGACGGGGAGCAATCAGCCCCAGCATTTT. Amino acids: CSATRGTGSNQPQHF.

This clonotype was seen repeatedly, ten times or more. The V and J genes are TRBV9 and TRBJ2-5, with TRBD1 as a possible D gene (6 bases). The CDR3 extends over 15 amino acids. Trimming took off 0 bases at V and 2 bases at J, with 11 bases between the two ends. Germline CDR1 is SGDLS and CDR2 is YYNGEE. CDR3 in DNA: TGTGCCAGCAGCGTAGCGGGGACATTTCAAGAGACCCAGTACTTC. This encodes CASSVAGTFQETQYF. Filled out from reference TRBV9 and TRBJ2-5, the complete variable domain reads DSGVTQTPKHLITATGQRVTLRCSPRSGDLSVYWYQQSLDQGLQFLIQYYNGEERAKGNILERFSAQQFPDLHSELNLSSLELGDSALYFCASSVAGTFQETQYFGPGTRLLVL.

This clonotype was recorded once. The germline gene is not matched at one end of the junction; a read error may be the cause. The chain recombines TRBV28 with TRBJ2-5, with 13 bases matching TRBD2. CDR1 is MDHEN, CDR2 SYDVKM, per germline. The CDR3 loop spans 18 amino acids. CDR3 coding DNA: TGTGCCAGCCCCCTCGGGGGTGGACTAGCGGGAGAACAAGAGTCCCAGTACTTC. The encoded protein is CASPLGGGLAGEQESQYF. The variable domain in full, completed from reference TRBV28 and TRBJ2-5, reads DVKVTQSSRYLVKRTGEKVFLECVQDMDHENMFWYRQDPGLGLRLIYFSYDVKMKEKGDIPEGYSVSREKKERFSLILESASTNQTSMYLCASPLGGGLAGEQESQYFGPGTRLLVL.

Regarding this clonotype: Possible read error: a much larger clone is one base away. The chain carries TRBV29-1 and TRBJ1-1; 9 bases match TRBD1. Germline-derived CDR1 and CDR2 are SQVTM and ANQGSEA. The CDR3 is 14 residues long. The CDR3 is CSLDRGSRNTEALF. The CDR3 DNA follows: TGCAGCTTGGACAGGGGCTCTAGGAACACTGAAGCTCTCTTT.

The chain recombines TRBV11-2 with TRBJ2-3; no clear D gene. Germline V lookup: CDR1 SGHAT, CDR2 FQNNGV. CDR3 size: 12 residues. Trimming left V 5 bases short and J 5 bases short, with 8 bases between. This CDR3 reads CASSHFGDTQYF. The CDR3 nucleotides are TGTGCCAGCAGCCATTTTGGAGATACGCAGTATTTT.

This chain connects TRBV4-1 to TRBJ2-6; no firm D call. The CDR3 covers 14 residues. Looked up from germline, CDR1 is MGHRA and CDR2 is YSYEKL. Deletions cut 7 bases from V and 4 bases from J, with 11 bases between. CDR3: CASTRALGANVLTF. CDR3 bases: TGCGCCAGCACCCGGGCTCTGGGGGCCAACGTCCTGACTTTC.

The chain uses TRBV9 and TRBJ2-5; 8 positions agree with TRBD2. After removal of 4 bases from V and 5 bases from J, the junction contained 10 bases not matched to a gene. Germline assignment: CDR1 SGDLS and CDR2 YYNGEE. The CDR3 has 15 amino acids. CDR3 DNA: TGTGCCAGCAGCCACGGGGGGGCGGTTTCGGAGACCCAGTACTTC. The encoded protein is CASSHGGAVSETQYF. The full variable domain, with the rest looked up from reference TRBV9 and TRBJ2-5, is DSGVTQTPKHLITATGQRVTLRCSPRSGDLSVYWYQQSLDQGLQFLIQYYNGEERAKGNILERFSAQQFPDLHSELNLSSLELGDSALYFCASSHGGAVSETQYFGPGTRLLVL.

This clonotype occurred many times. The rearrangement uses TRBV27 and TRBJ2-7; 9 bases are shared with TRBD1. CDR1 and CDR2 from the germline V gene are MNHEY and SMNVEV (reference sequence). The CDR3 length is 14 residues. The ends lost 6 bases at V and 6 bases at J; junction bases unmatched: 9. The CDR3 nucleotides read TGTGCCAGCAGGCTGGGACAGGGTGTCGGCGAGCAGTACTTC. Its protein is CASRLGQGVGEQYF.

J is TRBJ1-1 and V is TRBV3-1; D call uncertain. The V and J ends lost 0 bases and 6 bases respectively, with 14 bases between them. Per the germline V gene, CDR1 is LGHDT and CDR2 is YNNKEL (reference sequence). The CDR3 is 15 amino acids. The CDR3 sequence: CASSQDLVRRAEAFF. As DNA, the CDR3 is TGTGCCAGCAGCCAAGATCTGGTAAGGAGGGCTGAAGCTTTCTTT.

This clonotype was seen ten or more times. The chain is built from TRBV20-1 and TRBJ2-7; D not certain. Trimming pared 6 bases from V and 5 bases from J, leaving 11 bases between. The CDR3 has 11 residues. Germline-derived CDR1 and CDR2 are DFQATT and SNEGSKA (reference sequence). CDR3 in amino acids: CSAPTFHEQYF. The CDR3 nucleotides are TGCAGTGCGCCTACCTTTCACGAGCAGTACTTC.

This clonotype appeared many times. CDR3 in amino acids: CASTTLLMYTDTQYF. Here the CDR3 DNA reads TGTGCCAGCACAACTCTGTTAATGTACACAGATACGCAGTATTTT. The rearrangement links TRBV2 to TRBJ2-3; D unclear. Germline V gene sequence: CDR1 SNHLY, CDR2 FYNNEI. V lost 7 bases and J lost 2, with 16 bases in between. The CDR3 has 15 amino acids.

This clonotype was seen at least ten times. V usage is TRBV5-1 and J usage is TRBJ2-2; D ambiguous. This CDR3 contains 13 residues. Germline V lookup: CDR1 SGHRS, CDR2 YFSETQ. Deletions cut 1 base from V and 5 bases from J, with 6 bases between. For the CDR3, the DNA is TGCGCCAGCAGCTTGAAGTCGACCGGGGAGCTGTTTTTT. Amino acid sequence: CASSLKSTGELFF.

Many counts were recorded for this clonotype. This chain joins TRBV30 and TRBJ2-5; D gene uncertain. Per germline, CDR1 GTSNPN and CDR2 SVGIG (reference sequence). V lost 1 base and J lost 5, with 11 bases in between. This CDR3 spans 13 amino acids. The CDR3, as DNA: TGTGCCTGGAGTGGAAGGTTGGGGGAGACCCAGTACTTC. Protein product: CAWSGRLGETQYF. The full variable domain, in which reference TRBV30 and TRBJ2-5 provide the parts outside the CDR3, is SQTIHQWPATLVQPVGSPLSLECTVEGTSNPNLYWYRQAAGRGLQLLFYSVGIGQISSEVPQNLSASRPQDRQFILSSKKLLLSDSGFYLCAWSGRLGETQYFGPGTRLLVL.

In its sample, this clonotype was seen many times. Here the CDR3 reads CSASRGGGAKTQYF. The DNA for the CDR3 is TGCAGTGCTAGTCGGGGCGGGGGGGCGAAAACGCAGTATTTT. This chain connects TRBV20-1 to TRBJ2-3; TRBD2 aligns across 9 bases. V dropped 3 bases and J dropped 9; count of bases not matched to a gene: 10. In germline, CDR1 is DFQATT, CDR2 SNEGSKA (reference sequence). This CDR3 is built from 14 residues.

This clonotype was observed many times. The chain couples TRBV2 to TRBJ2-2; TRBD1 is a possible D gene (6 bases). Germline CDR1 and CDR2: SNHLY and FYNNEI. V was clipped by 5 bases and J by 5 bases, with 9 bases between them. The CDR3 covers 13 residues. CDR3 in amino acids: CASSNRVTGELFF. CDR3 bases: TGTGCCAGCAGTAACAGGGTAACCGGGGAGCTGTTTTTT.